Each of the 29 T cell receptor beta chains below was sequenced from the same sample in a study of cytomegalovirus exposure and HLA in healthy donors. It was with 60 Vbeta and 13 Jbeta primers that the PCR ran. Method: immunoSEQ multiplex PCR; TCRdb's copy keeps in-frame clones and lacks some. The sample lists 250,000 or so clones, around 90% seen once, with about 1.8% in the top ten. The specimen sequenced was PBMCs. Every receptor here comes from a girl aged 2 to 9 in good health and CMV-seronegative.

The chain uses TRBV28 and TRBJ1-5; a possible D gene is TRBD1 (5 bases). V shed 5 bases and J shed 1 base, with 24 bases lying between them. There are 19 residues in the CDR3. The germline CDR1 and CDR2 sequences are MDHEN and SYDVKM. The CDR3 region is CASSPLGGRLKGSNQPQHF. The CDR3 bases are TGTGCCAGCAGTCCCTTGGGGGGAAGATTGAAGGGGAGCAATCAGCCCCAGCATTTT. Full variable domain (missing parts from reference TRBV28 and TRBJ1-5): DVKVTQSSRYLVKRTGEKVFLECVQDMDHENMFWYRQDPGLGLRLIYFSYDVKMKEKGDIPEGYSVSREKKERFSLILESASTNQTSMYLCASSPLGGRLKGSNQPQHFGDGTRLSIL.

The chain has TRBV27 and TRBJ2-1; possibly TRBD1 for D (6 bases). Germline CDR1 MNHEY, CDR2 SMNVEV (reference sequence). CDR3 size: 17 residues. V shed 5 bases and J shed 6 bases, with 23 bases lying between them. The CDR3 coding sequence is TGTGCCAGCAGTATCTACAGGGTGGCCTCCTCTGGCAATGAGCAGTTCTTC. This codes for CASSIYRVASSGNEQFF.

The CDR3 spells CASKDSFSFNEKLFF. As DNA, the CDR3 is TGTGCCAGTAAGGACAGTTTTTCCTTTAATGAAAAACTGTTTTTT. V gene TRBV19 combines with J gene TRBJ1-4; TRBD1 is a possible D gene (6 bases). The V gene lost 7 bases and the J gene lost 4 bases, with 16 bases spanning the gap. Germline assignment: CDR1 LNHDA and CDR2 SQIVND (reference sequence). The CDR3 is 15 amino acids. Together with reference TRBV19 and TRBJ1-4, the CDR3 gives the full variable domain: DGGITQSPKYLFRKEGQNVTLSCEQNLNHDAMYWYRQDPGQGLRLIYYSQIVNDFQKGDIAEGYSVSREKKESFPLTVTSAQKNPTAFYLCASKDSFSFNEKLFFGSGTQLSVL.

The CDR3 loop reads CASRTGPYEQYF. CDR3 nucleotides: TGTGCCAGCAGGACAGGGCCCTACGAGCAGTACTTC. The chain carries TRBV6-1 and TRBJ2-7, with TRBD1 matching over 7 bases. The CDR3 runs to 12 residues. Per the germline V gene, CDR1 is MNHNS and CDR2 is SASEGT. With V trimmed by 6 bases and J by 2 bases, 1 base remained unmatched.

The rearrangement links TRBV2 to TRBJ2-3, with TRBD2 matching 8 bases. Germline lookup yields CDR1 SNHLY and CDR2 FYNNEI. V shed 7 bases, J shed 6 bases, and the junction held 18 bases outside the gene matches. CDR3 size: 17 residues. CDR3 sequence (DNA): TGTGCCAGCATGGGCGGGGGGACTACCAACATCTGGGATACGCAGTATTTT. It yields the protein CASMGGGTTNIWDTQYF.

V and J are TRBV5-5 and TRBJ1-4, with TRBD1 identical over 9 bases. Germline lookup yields CDR1 SGHKS and CDR2 YYEKEE (reference sequence). The CDR3 totals 16 residues. With V trimmed by 4 bases and J by 0 bases, 4 bases remained unmatched. DNA for the CDR3: TGTGCCAGCAGCCCTCGGACAGGGGCAACTAATGAAAAACTGTTTTTT. Translation gives CASSPRTGATNEKLFF. The variable domain in full, with the rest retrieved from reference TRBV5-5 and TRBJ1-4, is DAGVTQSPTHLIKTRGQQVTLRCSPISGHKSVSWYQQVLGQGPQFIFQYYEKEERGRGNFPDRFSARQFPNYSSELNVNALLLGDSALYLCASSPRTGATNEKLFFGSGTQLSVL.

This chain uses TRBV7-2 with TRBJ2-3; TRBD2 agrees at 13 bases. This CDR3 is built from 15 residues. Germline lookup yields CDR1 SGHTA and CDR2 FQGNSA. Germline trimming cut 5 bases from V and 6 bases from J; bases unmatched to any gene: 5. This CDR3 is CASSVGLAGADTQYF. As DNA, the CDR3 is TGTGCCAGCAGCGTCGGACTAGCGGGAGCTGATACGCAGTATTTT.

The chain combines TRBV21-1 with TRBJ2-5; whether TRBD2, the table's D call, matches the DNA was not checked. TRBV21-1 represents a pseudogene. The CDR3 spans 19 residues. As DNA, the CDR3 is TGTGCCAGCAGCAAAGCGGGGACTAGCGGGAGAGGGTACCAAGAGACCCAGTACTTC. This gives the protein CASSKAGTSGRGYQETQYF.

The chain recombines TRBV6-1 with TRBJ2-3; D gene uncertain. Trimming stripped 2 bases from V and 5 bases from J, with 5 bases between. This CDR3 region has 12 residues. Germline CDR1 MNHNS, CDR2 SASEGT. CDR3 nucleotides: TGTGCCAGCAGTGAAACCGGAGATACGCAGTATTTT. Protein product: CASSETGDTQYF.

V is TRBV25-1 and J is TRBJ1-1; TRBD1 is a possible D gene (5 bases). The CDR3 totals 16 residues. V was trimmed by 1 base and J by 1 base, leaving 13 bases between them. Per the germline V gene, CDR1 is MGHDK and CDR2 is SYGVNS. The CDR3 nucleotides read TGTGCCAGCAGTGAATCCCGGACCAGGGCGAACACTGAAGCTTTCTTT. Translated, it gives CASSESRTRANTEAFF.

This clone was counted once. The sample has other DNA sequences that encode this CDR3 too. The chain combines TRBV9 with TRBJ2-5, with 12 bases identical to TRBD2. With V trimmed by 1 base and J by 2 bases, 0 bases remained unmatched. CDR1 SGDLS and CDR2 YYNGEE come from the germline V gene. This CDR3 has 15 residues. The CDR3 DNA follows: TGTGCCAGCAGCGTACTAGCGGGGGGGCAAGAGACCCAGTACTTC. Residues: CASSVLAGGQETQYF.

The chain uses TRBV27 and TRBJ2-7; 7 bases line up with TRBD2. This CDR3 has 15 residues. CDR1 MNHEY and CDR2 SMNVEV come from the germline V gene (reference sequence). Trimming took 6 bases from V and 2 from J; bases not matched to a gene: 10. The CDR3 DNA sequence: TGTGCCAGCAGGAGGCTTACTAGCGCTCCCTACGAGCAGTACTTC. This encodes CASRRLTSAPYEQYF.

The rearrangement joins TRBV7-2 to TRBJ2-3; 11 positions agree with TRBD2. This CDR3 region has 16 residues. Trimming took 2 bases from V and 0 from J; bases not matched to a gene: 1. Germline CDR1 reads SGHTA; CDR2 reads FQGNSA. CDR3 coding DNA: TGTGCCAGCAGCTTACGACTAGCGGGGAGCACAGATACGCAGTATTTT. Residues: CASSLRLAGSTDTQYF.

The chain couples TRBV5-1 to TRBJ1-2; 7 nucleotides agree with TRBD1. Germline V gene data show CDR1 as SGHRS and CDR2 as YFSETQ. CDR3 length equals 15 residues. J lost 1 base, V lost 0 bases, and 3 bases had no gene match. The CDR3 region has the DNA TGCGCCAGCAGCTTGGGTCAGGGGGATAACTATGGCTACACCTTC. Its translation is CASSLGQGDNYGYTF.

This clone was observed a single time. The chain combines TRBV7-9 with TRBJ2-3; 9 bases map to TRBD2. From germline, CDR1 is SEHNR and CDR2 FQNEAQ (reference sequence). Trimming at V came to 3 bases and at J to 0 bases, leaving 4 bases not matched to a gene. The length of the CDR3 is 16 residues. The CDR3: CASSFKRGESTDTQYF. For the CDR3, the DNA is TGTGCCAGCAGCTTCAAGCGGGGGGAAAGCACAGATACGCAGTATTTT.

The DNA of the CDR3 is TGTGCCAGCTCATCCGGGGTGGGCAATCAGCCCCAGCATTTT. This sequence encodes CASSSGVGNQPQHF. J is TRBJ1-5 and V is TRBV18; D remains ambiguous. This CDR3 region has 14 residues. Trimming pared 5 bases from V and 2 bases from J, leaving 10 bases between. Germline V gene data show CDR1 as KGHSH and CDR2 as LQKENI.

The chain combines TRBV5-1 with TRBJ2-5; D may be TRBD2 (6 bases). This CDR3 has 13 residues. The ends were cut back, 3 bases at V and 4 bases at J, with 10 bases in the middle. CDR1 is SGHRS, CDR2 YFSETQ, per germline. This chain's CDR3 is CASSSGTLETQYF. The DNA of the CDR3 is TGCGCCAGCAGCTCCGGGACTTTAGAGACCCAGTACTTC.

V gene TRBV11-2 combines with J gene TRBJ1-1; 9 bases map to TRBD1. This CDR3 has 16 amino acids. The V segment lost 1 base and the J segment 0 bases; nucleotides outside the gene matches: 3. Per germline, CDR1 SGHAT and CDR2 FQNNGV. The CDR3 reads CASSLGGTGLNTEAFF. CDR3 nucleotides: TGTGCCAGCAGCTTAGGCGGGACAGGGTTGAACACTGAAGCTTTCTTT.

Concerning this clone itself: A junction boundary mismatches the germline segment, possibly from a read error. This chain links TRBV5-1 with TRBJ1-2; D gene ambiguous. Germline CDR1 reads SGHRS; CDR2 reads YFSETQ. CDR3 size: 13 residues. CDR3 DNA sequence: TGCGCCTGCAGCCCTCAAGAGGGAAATGGCTACACCTTC. Protein product: CACSPQEGNGYTF. The full variable domain, its missing parts supplied by reference TRBV5-1 and TRBJ1-2, is KAGVTQTPRYLIKTRGQQVTLSCSPISGHRSVSWYQQTPGQGLQFLFEYFSETQRNKGNFPGRFSGRQFSNSRSEMNVSTLELGDSALYLCACSPQEGNGYTFGSGTRLTVV.

This chain uses TRBV2 with TRBJ2-1; 9 bases agree with TRBD2. V lost 6 bases to trimming and J lost 8 bases; unmatched junction nucleotides: 14. The CDR3 is 16 amino acids. Germline CDR1 SNHLY, CDR2 FYNNEI. The CDR3 sequence is CASREEGGRGGDEQFF. DNA of the CDR3: TGTGCCAGCAGGGAGGAAGGGGGGCGGGGGGGCGATGAGCAGTTCTTC.

The gene calls are TRBV28 and TRBJ1-1; tentatively, D is TRBD1 (5 bases). V lost 4 bases and J 5 bases, leaving 11 bases between the germline ends. CDR3 size: 13 residues. Per germline, CDR1 MDHEN and CDR2 SYDVKM. The CDR3 DNA reads as TGTGCCAGCAGTTCCCCGCAGGGAACTGAAGCTTTCTTT. It is translated as CASSSPQGTEAFF.

The CDR3 nucleotides read TGTGCCAGCAGCTTCGGGACTCCTACCTACAATGAGCAGTTCTTC. As protein: CASSFGTPTYNEQFF. The chain uses TRBV5-4 and TRBJ2-1; D perhaps matches TRBD2 (6 bases). V shed 2 bases and J shed 2 bases, with 11 bases lying between them. Per germline, CDR1 SGHNT and CDR2 YYREEE (reference sequence). This CDR3 spans 15 amino acids.

This chain joins TRBV5-1 and TRBJ1-2, with 12 nucleotides matching TRBD1. V lost 0 bases and J lost 4; bases outside the gene matches: 1. In germline, CDR1 is SGHRS, CDR2 YFSETQ. The CDR3 is 15 amino acids. In DNA, the CDR3 is TGCGCCAGCAGCTTGGGGGGACAGGGGGCCTATGGCTACACCTTC. Protein: CASSLGGQGAYGYTF.

CDR3 bases: TGTGCCAGCAGCCTGGGACTCTCAGGGACAGATACGCAGTATTTT. Translated, it gives CASSLGLSGTDTQYF. The chain uses TRBV13 and TRBJ2-3, with D possibly matching TRBD2 (6 bases). Germline V CDR1 and CDR2: PRHDT, FYEKMQ (reference sequence). Trimming cost V 5 bases and J 3 bases, with 15 bases left between them. The CDR3 extends over 15 amino acids.

The chain is built from TRBV6-6 and TRBJ1-6; no reliable D call. This CDR3 region has 13 residues. The germline V gene has CDR1 MNHNY and CDR2 SVGAGI (reference sequence). V was clipped by 1 base and J by 8 bases, with 6 bases between them. This CDR3 is CASSYFRDSPLHF. The CDR3 bases are TGTGCCAGCAGTTACTTTCGGGATTCACCCCTCCACTTT.

CDR3 DNA: TGTGCCAGCAGTATCGTTTCGGGTCAGCCCCAGCATTTT. Protein: CASSIVSGQPQHF. The chain couples TRBV6-4 to TRBJ1-5; D is undetermined. The ends were cut back, 5 bases at V and 6 bases at J, with 11 bases in the middle. The CDR3 consists of 13 residues. Germline V lookup: CDR1 MRHNA, CDR2 SNTAGT.

The chain uses TRBV10-3 and TRBJ2-1, with 12 bases fitting TRBD2. CDR3 size: 14 residues. V was pared by 8 bases and J by 6 bases, with 5 bases of the junction left unmatched. CDR1 ENHRY and CDR2 SYGVKD come from the germline V gene. In nucleotides, the CDR3 is TGTGCCATCCGAAAACTAGCGGGAGGCAATGAGCAGTTCTTC. It encodes CAIRKLAGGNEQFF.

The rearrangement links TRBV5-1 to TRBJ2-7; 7 nucleotides align to TRBD1. CDR1 and CDR2 (germline): SGHRS, YFSETQ. The CDR3 runs 16 residues. Germline trimming cut 3 bases from V and 0 bases from J; bases unmatched to any gene: 9. As DNA, the CDR3 is TGCGCCAGCAGCTCAGAGACAGGGACCTCCTCCTACGAGCAGTACTTC. It codes for CASSSETGTSSYEQYF.

The chain joins TRBV7-9 to TRBJ1-5; D might be TRBD1 (5 bases). Trimming cost V 2 bases and J 2 bases, with 16 bases left between them. The germline V gene has CDR1 SEHNR and CDR2 FQNEAQ (reference sequence). The CDR3 spans 17 residues. CDR3 loop: CASSLYVGEAGNQPQHF. The CDR3 nucleotides are TGTGCCAGCAGCTTATATGTGGGGGAGGCGGGCAATCAGCCCCAGCATTTT.